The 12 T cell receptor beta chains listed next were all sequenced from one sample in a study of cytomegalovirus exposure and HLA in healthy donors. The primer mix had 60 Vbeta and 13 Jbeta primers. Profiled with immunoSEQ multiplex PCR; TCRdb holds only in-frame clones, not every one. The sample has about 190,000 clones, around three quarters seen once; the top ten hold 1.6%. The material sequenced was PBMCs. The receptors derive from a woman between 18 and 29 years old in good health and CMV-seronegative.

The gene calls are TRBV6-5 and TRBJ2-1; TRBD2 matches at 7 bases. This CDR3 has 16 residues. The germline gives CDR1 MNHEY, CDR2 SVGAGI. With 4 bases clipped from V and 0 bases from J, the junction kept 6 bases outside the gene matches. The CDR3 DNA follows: TGTGCCAGCAGTTTGACGGGGGGTAACTCCTACAATGAGCAGTTCTTC. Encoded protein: CASSLTGGNSYNEQFF.

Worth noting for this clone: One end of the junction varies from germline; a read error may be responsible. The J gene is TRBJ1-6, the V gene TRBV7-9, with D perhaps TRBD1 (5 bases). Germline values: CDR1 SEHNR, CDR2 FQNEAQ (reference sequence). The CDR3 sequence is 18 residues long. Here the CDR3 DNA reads TGTTCCAGCAGCTTAGCAGGGTCAGCCCTAGCGGTCGGGTCACCCCTCCACTTT. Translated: CSSSLAGSALAVGSPLHF.

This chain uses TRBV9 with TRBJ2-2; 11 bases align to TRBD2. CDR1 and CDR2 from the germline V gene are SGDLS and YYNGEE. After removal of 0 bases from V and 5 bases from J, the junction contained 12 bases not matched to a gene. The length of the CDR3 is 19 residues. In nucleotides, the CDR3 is TGTGCCAGCAGCGTAGATCCTAGCGGGGGGCCGAGGGGTACCGGGGAGCTGTTTTTT. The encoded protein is CASSVDPSGGPRGTGELFF. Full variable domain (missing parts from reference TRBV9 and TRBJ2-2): DSGVTQTPKHLITATGQRVTLRCSPRSGDLSVYWYQQSLDQGLQFLIQYYNGEERAKGNILERFSAQQFPDLHSELNLSSLELGDSALYFCASSVDPSGGPRGTGELFFGEGSRLTVL.

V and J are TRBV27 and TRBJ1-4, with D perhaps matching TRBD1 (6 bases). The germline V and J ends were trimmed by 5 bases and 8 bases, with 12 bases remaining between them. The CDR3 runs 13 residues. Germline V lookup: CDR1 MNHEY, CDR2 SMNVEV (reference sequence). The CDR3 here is CASSNRVAEKLFF. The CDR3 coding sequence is TGTGCCAGCAGTAACAGGGTGGCGGAAAAACTGTTTTTT.

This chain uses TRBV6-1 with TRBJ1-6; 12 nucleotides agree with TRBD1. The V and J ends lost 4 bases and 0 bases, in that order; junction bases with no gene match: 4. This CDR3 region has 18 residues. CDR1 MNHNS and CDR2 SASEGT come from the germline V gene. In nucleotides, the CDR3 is TGTGCCAGCAGTGGACCGGGACAGGGGGCCTCCTATAATTCACCCCTCCACTTT. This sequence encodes CASSGPGQGASYNSPLHF.

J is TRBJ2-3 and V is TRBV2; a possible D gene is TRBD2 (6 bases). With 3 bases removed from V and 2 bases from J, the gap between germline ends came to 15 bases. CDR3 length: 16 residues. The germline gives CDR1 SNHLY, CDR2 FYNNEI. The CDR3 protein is CASSDVSGGVTDTQYF. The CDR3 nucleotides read TGTGCCAGCAGTGACGTTAGCGGAGGTGTCACAGATACGCAGTATTTT.

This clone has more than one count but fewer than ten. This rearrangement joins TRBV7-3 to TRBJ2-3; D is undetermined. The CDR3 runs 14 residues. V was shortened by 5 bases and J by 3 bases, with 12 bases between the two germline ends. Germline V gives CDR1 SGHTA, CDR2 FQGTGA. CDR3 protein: CASSPESGTDTQYF. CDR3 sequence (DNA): TGTGCCAGCAGCCCGGAGAGTGGGACAGATACGCAGTATTTT.

The CDR3 region is CSVTGGARYEQYF. DNA for the CDR3: TGCAGCGTTACGGGGGGGGCTAGGTACGAGCAGTACTTC. The rearrangement uses TRBV29-1 and TRBJ2-7, with 8 bases aligning to TRBD2. Germline CDR1 SQVTM, CDR2 ANQGSEA. V was pared by 5 bases and J by 4 bases, with 7 bases of the junction left unmatched. CDR3 size: 13 residues.

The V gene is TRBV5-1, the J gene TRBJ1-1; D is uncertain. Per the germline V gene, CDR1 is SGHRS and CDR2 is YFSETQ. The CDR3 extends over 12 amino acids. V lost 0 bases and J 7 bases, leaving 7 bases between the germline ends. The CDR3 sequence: CASSLGGDEAFF. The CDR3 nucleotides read TGCGCCAGCAGCTTGGGCGGGGATGAAGCTTTCTTT.

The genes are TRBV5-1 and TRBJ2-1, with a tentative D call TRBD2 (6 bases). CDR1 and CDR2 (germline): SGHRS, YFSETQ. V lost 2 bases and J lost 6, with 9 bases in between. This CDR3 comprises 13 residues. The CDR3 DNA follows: TGCGCCAGCAGCTTAGCGGGCCTCAATGAGCAGTTCTTC. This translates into CASSLAGLNEQFF.

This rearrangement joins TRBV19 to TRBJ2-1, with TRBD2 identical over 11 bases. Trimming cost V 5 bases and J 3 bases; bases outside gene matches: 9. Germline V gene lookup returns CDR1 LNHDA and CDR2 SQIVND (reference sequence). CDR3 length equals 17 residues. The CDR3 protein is CASSSLQTSGVYNEQFF. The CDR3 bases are TGTGCCAGTAGTTCTCTCCAGACTAGCGGGGTCTACAATGAGCAGTTCTTC.

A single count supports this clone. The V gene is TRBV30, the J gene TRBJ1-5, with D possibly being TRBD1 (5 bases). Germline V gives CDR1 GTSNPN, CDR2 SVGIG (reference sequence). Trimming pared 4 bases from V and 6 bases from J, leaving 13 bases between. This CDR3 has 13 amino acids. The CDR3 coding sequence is TGTGCCTGGAAATCAAGGGGTGGTCAGCCCCAGCATTTT. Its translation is CAWKSRGGQPQHF.